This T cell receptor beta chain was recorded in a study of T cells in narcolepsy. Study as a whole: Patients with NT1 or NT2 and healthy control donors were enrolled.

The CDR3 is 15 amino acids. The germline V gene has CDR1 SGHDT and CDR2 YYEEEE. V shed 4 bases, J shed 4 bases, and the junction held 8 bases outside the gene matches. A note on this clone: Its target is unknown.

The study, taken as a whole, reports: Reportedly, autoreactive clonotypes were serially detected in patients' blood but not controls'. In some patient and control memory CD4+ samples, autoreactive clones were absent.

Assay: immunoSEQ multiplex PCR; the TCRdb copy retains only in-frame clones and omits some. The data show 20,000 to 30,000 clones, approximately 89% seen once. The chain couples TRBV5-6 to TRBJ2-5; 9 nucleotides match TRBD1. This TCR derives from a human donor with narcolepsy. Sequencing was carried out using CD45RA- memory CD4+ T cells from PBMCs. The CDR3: CASSLDRGWGETQYF. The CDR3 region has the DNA TGTGCCAGCAGCCTGGACAGGGGTTGGGGAGAGACCCAGTACTTC.